Below, one T cell receptor (beta chain) is given with its context. This sample stems from a study of cytomegalovirus exposure and HLA in healthy donors. Trimming at V came to 1 base and at J to 4 bases, leaving 5 bases not matched to a gene. Germline V CDR1 and CDR2: SGHNT, YENEEA. The CDR3 runs 16 residues. Use of 60 Vbeta and 13 Jbeta primers characterized the PCR. Data came from immunoSEQ multiplex PCR; TCRdb stores just in-frame clones and leaves some out. This sample has 80,000 or so clones, with roughly 63% found just once. The sequenced material came from PBMCs. The genes are TRBV11-3 and TRBJ2-3, with 10 bases matching TRBD2. The clonotype comes from a man under 40 in good health and CMV-seropositive. CDR3 nucleotide sequence: TGTGCCAGCAGCTTAGTTTCTAGCGGGAGCGCAGATACGCAGTATTTT. Its translation: CASSLVSSGSADTQYF.